The T cell receptor beta chain described here comes from a study of neoadjuvant anti-PD-1 for oral cavity cancer. Study at large: Nivolumab at 3 mg/kg was mostly given biweekly, three to four doses, pre-surgery.

Notes on this clone: The antigen remains unidentified.

Documented time point: after neoadjuvant nivolumab, at surgical resection. The study's findings and limits: Only a few patients per response group were TCR-analyzed; validation needed.

Sequenced by immunoSEQ multiplex PCR; TCRdb stores in-frame clones only, minus some. The sample lists 20,000 to 25,000 clones, 45% seen once, with under 40% in the top ten. The V and J ends lost 1 base and 3 bases respectively, with 6 bases between them. The CDR3 consists of 13 residues. Germline V gene data show CDR1 as SGDLS and CDR2 as YYNGEE. The V gene is TRBV9, the J gene TRBJ2-3, with no clear D. Sequenced here: tumor tissue, sampled after nivolumab (anti-PD-1) treatment. The TCR comes from a person aged 40 to 85 with oral cavity squamous cell carcinoma. The CDR3 loop is CASSVRQTDTQYF. The CDR3 DNA reads TGTGCCAGCAGCGTACGTCAGACAGATACGCAGTATTTT.